One sample yielded the 27 T cell receptor beta chains listed below, sequenced in a study of immune heterogeneity within non-small cell lung tumors. The template consisted of bulk tumor genomic DNA, with roughly 0.6 ug used per sample. Far-apart biopsies, several per primary tumor, were taken during surgery. These patients got curative surgery after being newly diagnosed with untreated non-small cell lung cancer. The TCR beta CDR3 region was amplified by multiplex PCR employing 32 V and 13 J primers. In TCRdb, the multiplex PCR reads were re-called with MiXCR into one record per CDR3 protein. Among thousands of distinct CDR3 sequences listed, around 23% were seen once. Sequenced material: lung tumor tissue. The receptors stem from a man aged 55 to 69 with non-small cell lung cancer.

As for this clonotype: A much larger clone lies one base from this, so it may be a read error. The J gene is TRBJ2-7, the V gene TRBV5-6, with D possibly matching TRBD1 (5 bases). There are 14 residues in the CDR3. The V end lost 0 bases, the J end lost 5 bases, and 12 bases lay between the germline ends. Germline V CDR1 and CDR2: SGHDT, YYEEEE. The CDR3 loop is CASSLVTGIHEQYF. CDR3 nucleotide sequence: TGTGCCAGCAGCTTGGTAACAGGCATCCACGAGCAGTACTTC.

This clonotype is labeled as medium-sized. The chain combines TRBV29-1 with TRBJ2-7; D unresolved. Trimming removed 5 bases at V and 3 bases at J, with 5 bases between. CDR1 and CDR2 (germline): SQVTM, ANQGSEA. The CDR3 sequence is 10 residues long. The CDR3 here is CSVYYYEQYF. CDR3 coding DNA: TGCAGCGTTTACTACTACGAGCAGTACTTC.

This clonotype is deemed medium-sized. The chain is built from TRBV29-1 and TRBJ2-7, with 13 nucleotides matching TRBD2. The CDR3 is 14 amino acids. V was pared by 6 bases and J by 2 bases, with 4 bases of the junction left unmatched. Germline values: CDR1 SQVTM, CDR2 ANQGSEA. DNA for the CDR3: TGCAGCGTGAAGGGACTAGCGGGAACCTACGAGCAGTACTTC. Translation gives CSVKGLAGTYEQYF.

This clonotype appeared many times. CDR3 bases: TGCGCCAGCAGCTCCCCGGACAGGTCTGAGACCCAGTACTTC. It yields the protein CASSSPDRSETQYF. V is TRBV5-1 and J is TRBJ2-5; TRBD1 matches 7 bases. The CDR3 sequence is 14 residues long. Trimming at V came to 3 bases and at J to 5 bases, leaving 7 bases not matched to a gene. Germline CDR1 reads SGHRS; CDR2 reads YFSETQ.

Within the sample, this clonotype is medium-sized. This chain uses TRBV20-1 with TRBJ1-2, with D perhaps matching TRBD1 (5 bases). CDR1 is DFQATT and CDR2 is SNEGSKA in the germline V gene (reference sequence). This CDR3 is built from 15 residues. The germline V and J ends were trimmed by 0 bases and 4 bases, with 15 bases remaining between them. The chain's CDR3 is CSARDPGGTIYGYTF. CDR3 DNA sequence: TGCAGTGCTAGAGACCCTGGGGGTACAATCTATGGCTACACCTTC.

Sample share makes this clonotype medium-sized. The chain has TRBV28 and TRBJ2-3; D perhaps matches TRBD2 (6 bases). This CDR3 has 14 residues. Germline V gives CDR1 MDHEN, CDR2 SYDVKM. The V end lost 6 bases, the J end lost 0 bases, and 10 bases lay between the germline ends. The CDR3 nucleotides read TGTGCCAGCAGGGAGGGACGGAGCACAGATACGCAGTATTTT. It encodes CASREGRSTDTQYF.

In its sample, this clonotype was seen many times. As DNA, the CDR3 is TGCGCCAGCAGCCTAAATAGCGGTTCGGCAGATACGCAGTATTTT. Residues: CASSLNSGSADTQYF. This chain joins TRBV4-1 and TRBJ2-3, with a possible D match to TRBD2 (6 bases). V shed 4 bases and J shed 4 bases, with 15 bases lying between them. Per germline, CDR1 MGHRA and CDR2 YSYEKL. The CDR3 runs 15 residues.

As concerns this clonotype: A single base separates this from a much larger clone, so it may be a read error. The chain recombines TRBV10-3 with TRBJ2-1; D may match TRBD1 or TRBD2 (5 bases each). The germline gives CDR1 ENHRY, CDR2 SYGVKD. This CDR3 contains 17 residues. CDR3 in amino acids: CAISPSGALEPYNGQFF. The CDR3 DNA is TGTGCCATCAGCCCCTCCGGGGCCCTGGAGCCTTACAATGGGCAGTTCTTC.

This clonotype is labeled medium-sized. The chain uses TRBV9 and TRBJ2-1, with D uncertain. This CDR3 is built from 11 residues. Germline-derived CDR1 and CDR2 are SGDLS and YYNGEE. With 2 bases removed from V and 9 bases from J, the gap between germline ends came to 6 bases. In nucleotides, the CDR3 is TGTGCCAGCAGCGTTACCAGTGAGCAGTTCTTC. Its protein is CASSVTSEQFF. The full variable domain, its missing parts supplied by reference TRBV9 and TRBJ2-1, is DSGVTQTPKHLITATGQRVTLRCSPRSGDLSVYWYQQSLDQGLQFLIQYYNGEERAKGNILERFSAQQFPDLHSELNLSSLELGDSALYFCASSVTSEQFFGPGTRLTVL.

The chain has TRBV13 and TRBJ1-3; D unresolved. The germline V gene has CDR1 PRHDT and CDR2 FYEKMQ (reference sequence). The CDR3 is 11 amino acids. V was cut by 6 bases and J by 6 bases, with 6 bases left in between. CDR3 in amino acids: CASSLKNTIYF. The CDR3 DNA is TGTGCCAGCAGTCTTAAAAACACCATATATTTT.

In its sample, this clonotype was seen a few times. A single base separates this from a much larger clone, so it may be a read error. The chain carries TRBV5-5 and TRBJ2-7, with D uncertain. The CDR3 totals 16 residues. Germline V CDR1 and CDR2: SGHKS, YYEKEE (reference sequence). CDR3 in DNA: TGTGCCAGCAGCCCCCTCACTTCCGACCCTCCCTACGAGAAGTACTTC. Translating it yields CASSPLTSDPPYEKYF.

This rearrangement joins TRBV3-1 to TRBJ2-1, with D perhaps matching TRBD2 (5 bases). CDR3 size: 15 residues. Germline V gene lookup returns CDR1 LGHDT and CDR2 YNNKEL (reference sequence). DNA for the CDR3: TGTGTTAGCAGCCAAGAAAGCGGTTTCTACAATGAGCAGTTCTTC. As protein: CVSSQESGFYNEQFF.

As regards this clonotype: A read error may explain this, as a much larger clone is one base away. The chain is built from TRBV6-2 or TRBV6-3 and TRBJ2-2, with D unclear. This CDR3 is 12 amino acids long. Germline V gives CDR1 MNHEY, CDR2 SVGEGT. The DNA of the CDR3 is TGTGGCAGCGCAGACTTACCCGGGGAGCTGTTTTTT. This gives the protein CGSADLPGELFF.

This clonotype qualifies as medium-sized. The V and J genes are TRBV4-2 and TRBJ1-5; D possibly corresponds to TRBD1 (6 bases). The germline V and J ends were trimmed by 4 bases and 4 bases, with 14 bases remaining between them. The germline V gene has CDR1 LGHNA and CDR2 YNFKEQ. This CDR3 spans 15 amino acids. For the CDR3, the DNA is TGTGCCAGCAGCCGGGACATAATCTGGAATCAGCCCCAGCATTTT. It codes for CASSRDIIWNQPQHF.

This clonotype ranks as medium-sized. V and J are TRBV18 and TRBJ2-7, with TRBD1 matching 7 bases. The CDR3 totals 15 residues. The V and J ends lost 2 bases and 2 bases, in that order; junction bases with no gene match: 6. Germline-derived CDR1 and CDR2 are KGHSH and LQKENI. The CDR3 here is CASSPETGVPYEQYF. The CDR3 region has the DNA TGTGCCAGCTCACCAGAAACAGGGGTGCCCTACGAGCAGTACTTC.

With respect to this clonotype: A read error is possible here, since a much larger clone lies one base away. J is TRBJ2-1 and V is TRBV5-1; a weak D match, TRBD2 (5 bases). V was shortened by 5 bases and J by 6 bases, with 18 bases between the two germline ends. CDR3 length equals 15 residues. The germline V gene encodes CDR1 SGHRS and CDR2 YFSETQ. CDR3 residues: CASSIDARVPNEQFF. The CDR3 nucleotides read TGCGCCAGCAGTATCGATGCGAGGGTCCCCAATGAGCAGTTCTTC.

This clonotype was found many times. The chain has TRBV20-1 and TRBJ2-5; 7 nucleotides line up with TRBD2. This CDR3 spans 12 amino acids. Germline V gene sequence: CDR1 DFQATT, CDR2 SNEGSKA (reference sequence). With V trimmed by 1 base and J by 5 bases, 1 base remained unmatched. The CDR3: CSARGLAETQYF. CDR3 bases: TGCAGTGCTAGAGGACTAGCTGAGACCCAGTACTTC.

This clonotype is categorized as medium-sized. This chain links TRBV10-3 with TRBJ1-6; D unresolved. The CDR3 runs 13 residues. The germline V gene encodes CDR1 ENHRY and CDR2 SYGVKD. The V end was cut by 2 bases, the J end by 9 bases, with 8 bases between. The CDR3 sequence: CAISEMLSSPLHF. CDR3 sequence (DNA): TGTGCCATCAGTGAGATGTTAAGTTCACCCCTCCACTTT.

The V call is TRBV29-1, the J call TRBJ2-5; D uncertain. The CDR3 is 12 residues long. Per germline, CDR1 SQVTM and CDR2 ANQGSEA. V shed 7 bases and J shed 0 bases, with 9 bases lying between them. The CDR3 DNA reads TGCAGCGCAGACAAGAACCAAGAGACCCAGTACTTC. It codes for CSADKNQETQYF.

This clonotype was seen at least ten times. The V and J genes are TRBV25-1 and TRBJ1-2, with D unresolved. CDR3 length equals 13 residues. CDR1 and CDR2 from the germline V gene are MGHDK and SYGVNS. Trimming left V 5 bases short and J 4 bases short, with 11 bases between. In DNA form, the CDR3 reads TGTGCCAGCAGTCAAGGACGGAGCTATGGCTACACCTTC. This translates into CASSQGRSYGYTF.

This clonotype was seen a handful of times. The genes are TRBV7-6 and TRBJ1-1; D gene unclear. Germline lookup yields CDR1 SGHVS and CDR2 FNYEAQ. The CDR3 consists of 14 residues. Trimming took 5 bases from V and 0 from J, leaving 10 bases between them. The CDR3 sequence is CASSPQPLNTEAFF. CDR3 DNA: TGTGCCAGCAGCCCACAGCCGTTGAACACTGAAGCTTTCTTT.

The CDR3 here is CATSDLNPRGTQYF. The CDR3 bases are TGTGCCACCAGTGATTTGAACCCCCGGGGGACCCAGTACTTC. The V gene is TRBV24-1, the J gene TRBJ2-5; weak D call: TRBD2 (5 bases). V dropped 0 bases and J dropped 7 bases, with 11 bases sitting between them. Germline assignment: CDR1 KGHDR and CDR2 SFDVKD. This CDR3 region has 14 residues.

Of note for this clonotype: A much more abundant neighbour one base away suggests this may be a read error. CDR3 sequence: CASRRQGPADTQYF. The CDR3 nucleotides are TGTGCCAGCAGACGACAGGGCCCCGCAGATACGCAGTATTTT. The rearrangement joins TRBV6-1 to TRBJ2-3; 7 bases match TRBD1. Germline loops: CDR1 MNHNS, CDR2 SASEGT. The CDR3 contains 14 residues. V lost 6 bases to trimming and J lost 4 bases; unmatched junction nucleotides: 7.

Comments on this clonotype: At one boundary the junction diverges from the germline segment, which might be a read error. The V call is TRBV9, the J call TRBJ1-1; the D is unclear. Germline V gene sequence: CDR1 SGDLS, CDR2 YYNGEE. CDR3 length equals 16 residues. The CDR3 DNA is TGTTCCAGCATCGTAGTCCATGGGGTGACACACACTGAAGCTTTCTTT. Its protein product is CSSIVVHGVTHTEAFF.

There are a few counts of this clonotype. The chain couples TRBV20-1 to TRBJ1-5; weak D call: TRBD1 (6 bases). This CDR3 comprises 14 residues. Germline loops: CDR1 DFQATT, CDR2 SNEGSKA (reference sequence). CDR3 in amino acids: CNASSGQHNQPQHF. In DNA, the CDR3 is TGCAATGCCTCCTCGGGACAACATAATCAGCCCCAGCATTTT.

In its sample, this clonotype was seen a few times. V gene TRBV5-4 combines with J gene TRBJ2-7; 7 bases are shared with TRBD2. The CDR3 totals 16 residues. The germline V gene encodes CDR1 SGHNT and CDR2 YYREEE (reference sequence). Germline trimming cut 3 bases from V and 5 bases from J; bases unmatched to any gene: 14. In nucleotides, the CDR3 is TGTGCCAGCAGCTCGGCCCGGGGGACTAATTCTGACGAGCAGTACTTC. The encoded protein is CASSSARGTNSDEQYF.

Relative to its sample, this clonotype is medium-sized. The chain combines TRBV10-3 with TRBJ2-2; 8 bases are shared with TRBD2. V trimming: 11 bases; J trimming: 1 base; junction bases outside the gene matches: 6. Germline values: CDR1 ENHRY, CDR2 SYGVKD. The CDR3 totals 14 residues. CDR3 coding DNA: TGTGCCGTAGCGCGGGAGGTGAACACCGGGGAGCTGTTTTTT. Protein product: CAVAREVNTGELFF.